Each of the 29 T cell receptor beta chains below was sequenced from the same sample in a study of blood T cell repertoires in COVID-19. The data were produced by immunoSEQ multiplex PCR, yet TCRdb's version contains in-frame clones alone and is incomplete. The sample includes 280,000 or so clones, 88% of them seen just once. The source material was peripheral blood. Receptors were obtained from a woman aged 25 to 45 who had recovered from COVID-19.

This clone was seen a single time. The chain has TRBV7-2 and TRBJ2-5; D may be TRBD1 (5 bases). Germline loops: CDR1 SGHTA, CDR2 FQGNSA. Trimming cost V 2 bases and J 0 bases, with 13 bases left between them. This CDR3 spans 16 amino acids. The CDR3 DNA sequence: TGTGCCAGCAGCTTATTGGGGCCTCAGTACCAAGAGACCCAGTACTTC. Translated: CASSLLGPQYQETQYF.

The V call is TRBV28, the J call TRBJ2-5, with 8 bases identical to TRBD1. This CDR3 is built from 15 residues. J gave up 0 bases and V 8 bases, and 8 bases lay outside the gene matches. Germline V gene lookup returns CDR1 MDHEN and CDR2 SYDVKM. The CDR3 region has the DNA TGTGCCAGCCGCCAGGGGGCGTTTTACCAAGAGACCCAGTACTTC. It is translated as CASRQGAFYQETQYF.

The V call is TRBV5-4, the J call TRBJ2-3; D perhaps matches TRBD2 (7 bases). Germline V gene data show CDR1 as SGHNT and CDR2 as YYREEE (reference sequence). CDR3 length: 15 amino acids. Trimming took 3 bases from V and 3 from J, leaving 14 bases between them. CDR3 in amino acids: CASSSWGGATDTQYF. DNA of the CDR3: TGTGCCAGCAGCTCCTGGGGGGGCGCGACAGATACGCAGTATTTT.

This chain uses TRBV6-5 with TRBJ1-2, with unresolved D. V lost 2 bases to trimming and J lost 6 bases, with 16 bases between them. Germline CDR1 reads MNHEY; CDR2 reads SVGAGI. CDR3 length equals 15 residues. CDR3 in DNA: TGTGCCAGCAGTTACGATGGAGGAACCTCGGATGGCTACACCTTC. Translation gives CASSYDGGTSDGYTF.

This clone was found once. This sequence joins TRBV11-2 and TRBJ2-5, with D maybe TRBD1 (6 bases). This CDR3 region has 13 residues. CDR1 SGHAT and CDR2 FQNNGV come from the germline V gene. V gave up 5 bases and J gave up 1 base, with 8 bases separating them. The CDR3 protein is CASSHRAQETQYF. CDR3 nucleotides: TGTGCCAGCAGCCACAGGGCCCAAGAGACCCAGTACTTC.

The chain joins TRBV7-2 to TRBJ2-7; 8 nucleotides align to TRBD1. With V trimmed by 7 bases and J by 1 base, 6 bases remained unmatched. The CDR3 spans 14 residues. Germline CDR1 and CDR2: SGHTA and FQGNSA. The CDR3 sequence is CASMTGEASYEQYF. Here the CDR3 DNA reads TGTGCCAGCATGACAGGGGAGGCGTCCTACGAGCAGTACTTC. Filled out from reference TRBV7-2 and TRBJ2-7, the complete variable domain reads GAGVSQSPSNKVTEKGKDVELRCDPISGHTALYWYRQSLGQGLEFLIYFQGNSAPDKSGLPSDRFSAERTGGSVSTLTIQRTQQEDSAVYLCASMTGEASYEQYFGPGTRLTVT.

The genes are TRBV4-1 and TRBJ1-2, with TRBD1 matching over 7 bases. This CDR3 comprises 15 residues. Losses at the gene ends were 0 bases for V and 2 bases for J; bases not matched to a gene: 3. Germline assignment: CDR1 MGHRA and CDR2 YSYEKL. CDR3 sequence reads: CASSQDEGANYGYTF. CDR3 DNA: TGCGCCAGCAGCCAAGACGAGGGGGCCAACTATGGCTACACCTTC.

This clone was found once. CDR3: CASSVAGNQETQYF. The CDR3 bases are TGCGCCAGCAGTGTAGCGGGGAATCAAGAGACCCAGTACTTC. The chain employs TRBV10-2 and TRBJ2-5, with TRBD2 identical over 8 bases. The V and J ends lost 4 bases and 2 bases, in that order; junction bases with no gene match: 3. Looked up from germline, CDR1 is WSHSY and CDR2 is SAAADI. This CDR3 region has 14 residues.

This sequence joins TRBV7-9 and TRBJ2-7; the D is unclear. From germline, CDR1 is SEHNR and CDR2 FQNEAQ (reference sequence). The CDR3 runs 12 residues. V shed 4 bases and J shed 4 bases, with 8 bases lying between them. The CDR3 nucleotides read TGTGCCAGCAGCTCTGGGCCGTACGAGCAGTACTTC. The encoded protein is CASSSGPYEQYF.

The J gene is TRBJ2-1, the V gene TRBV7-2; 7 positions agree with TRBD2. Trimming removed 2 bases from V and 10 bases from J; junction bases left unmatched: 11. CDR1 is SGHTA, CDR2 FQGNSA, per germline. The CDR3 is 15 residues long. The DNA of the CDR3 is TGTGCCAGCAGCTTATCCAACTTGGGGGGGTCCGAGCAGTTCTTC. Amino acid sequence: CASSLSNLGGSEQFF.

The chain has TRBV7-9 and TRBJ2-7, with D perhaps matching TRBD1 (5 bases). Trimming pared 5 bases from V and 1 base from J, leaving 12 bases between. The CDR3 has 14 residues. Per the germline V gene, CDR1 is SEHNR and CDR2 is FQNEAQ (reference sequence). The chain's CDR3 is CASSPYSGSYEQYF. For the CDR3, the DNA is TGTGCCAGCAGCCCCTACTCAGGGTCCTACGAGCAGTACTTC.

The chain uses TRBV28 and TRBJ2-3, with 10 nucleotides matching TRBD2. The CDR3 is 18 amino acids. V lost 2 bases and J lost 0; bases outside the gene matches: 8. Germline values: CDR1 MDHEN, CDR2 SYDVKM. CDR3 amino acids: CASSLTPSGGLSTDTQYF. The DNA of the CDR3 is TGTGCCAGCAGTTTAACGCCTAGCGGGGGACTAAGCACAGATACGCAGTATTTT. Based on the CDR3 plus reference TRBV28 and TRBJ2-3, the full variable domain is DVKVTQSSRYLVKRTGEKVFLECVQDMDHENMFWYRQDPGLGLRLIYFSYDVKMKEKGDIPEGYSVSREKKERFSLILESASTNQTSMYLCASSLTPSGGLSTDTQYFGPGTRLTVL.

This clone was picked up a small number of times. The V and J genes are TRBV5-1 and TRBJ2-7; possible D gene TRBD1, 5 bases. V was trimmed by 0 bases and J by 3 bases, leaving 10 bases between them. Germline CDR1 and CDR2: SGHRS and YFSETQ. The CDR3 is 14 amino acids. This CDR3 is CASSLGQGYYEQYF. In DNA form, the CDR3 reads TGCGCCAGCAGCTTGGGGCAGGGTTACTACGAGCAGTACTTC.

This clone appeared a single time. The chain recombines TRBV7-2 with TRBJ2-5; tentative D call: TRBD2 (6 bases). Trimming removed 2 bases from V and 1 base from J, with 8 bases in between. The CDR3 has 14 amino acids. The germline V gene has CDR1 SGHTA and CDR2 FQGNSA. DNA for the CDR3: TGTGCCAGCAGCTTACTGGGGGGCCAAGAGACCCAGTACTTC. Translating gives CASSLLGGQETQYF.

This clone was recorded once. The chain has TRBV15 and TRBJ1-2, with D perhaps matching TRBD1 (6 bases). Trimming left V 4 bases short and J 4 bases short, with 13 bases between. Per germline, CDR1 LNHNV and CDR2 YYDKDF (reference sequence). The CDR3 has 14 residues. The CDR3 sequence is CATSKQGGGYGYTF. The DNA of the CDR3 is TGTGCCACCAGCAAACAAGGGGGTGGCTATGGCTACACCTTC.

J is TRBJ2-2 and V is TRBV24-1; 9 positions agree with TRBD1. This CDR3 has 13 residues. V gave up 9 bases and J gave up 5 bases; unmatched junction bases: 3. From germline, CDR1 is KGHDR and CDR2 SFDVKD. The CDR3 DNA sequence: TGTGCCACCCGGGACAGGGTGACCGGGGAGCTGTTTTTT. It codes for CATRDRVTGELFF.

This chain connects TRBV7-9 to TRBJ1-1, with D perhaps matching TRBD1 (6 bases). Germline V gene sequence: CDR1 SEHNR, CDR2 FQNEAQ (reference sequence). CDR3 size: 14 residues. The V end was cut by 1 base, the J end by 6 bases, with 12 bases between. CDR3 residues: CASSLGQGYPEAFF. As DNA, the CDR3 is TGTGCCAGCAGCTTAGGTCAGGGGTACCCTGAAGCTTTCTTT.

This clone was seen once. The gene calls are TRBV9 and TRBJ2-5; 9 positions agree with TRBD1. The V gene end was trimmed by 2 bases and the J gene end by 2 bases; junction bases not matched to a gene: 10. Germline CDR1 is SGDLS and CDR2 is YYNGEE. CDR3 size: 17 residues. The CDR3 DNA sequence: TGTGCCAGCAGCGTGATGCCTGGACAGGGGACACAAGAGACCCAGTACTTC. Protein product: CASSVMPGQGTQETQYF. The full variable domain, rest sourced from reference TRBV9 and TRBJ2-5, is DSGVTQTPKHLITATGQRVTLRCSPRSGDLSVYWYQQSLDQGLQFLIQYYNGEERAKGNILERFSAQQFPDLHSELNLSSLELGDSALYFCASSVMPGQGTQETQYFGPGTRLLVL.

The V call is TRBV4-1, the J call TRBJ2-7, with D perhaps matching TRBD2 (6 bases). This CDR3 is 16 amino acids long. V lost 1 base and J 0 bases, leaving 13 bases between the germline ends. CDR1 is MGHRA and CDR2 is YSYEKL in the germline V gene. CDR3: CASSQGRGDSSYEQYF. The CDR3 coding sequence is TGCGCCAGCAGCCAAGGTCGCGGGGATAGCTCCTACGAGCAGTACTTC.

V and J are TRBV11-3 and TRBJ2-6; 9 nucleotides align to TRBD1. Trimming cost V 1 base and J 2 bases; bases outside gene matches: 0. The CDR3 has 16 residues. Germline V gene lookup returns CDR1 SGHNT and CDR2 YENEEA. The CDR3 here is CASSLGDRAGANVLTF. In DNA form, the CDR3 reads TGTGCCAGCAGCTTAGGGGACAGGGCTGGGGCCAACGTCCTGACTTTC.

The V and J genes are TRBV5-1 and TRBJ2-7, with 7 bases that match TRBD2. Germline CDR1 SGHRS, CDR2 YFSETQ. This CDR3 has 14 amino acids. J lost 0 bases, V lost 2 bases, and 2 bases had no gene match. CDR3 protein: CASSLASGSYEQYF. Here the CDR3 DNA reads TGCGCCAGCAGCTTAGCTAGCGGCTCCTACGAGCAGTACTTC.

The V and J genes are TRBV7-8 and TRBJ2-7; 7 nucleotides line up with TRBD1. V lost 10 bases, J lost 2 bases, and 8 bases stayed unmatched. Germline V gene lookup returns CDR1 SGHVS and CDR2 FQNEAQ. The CDR3 sequence is 13 residues long. For the CDR3, the DNA is TGTGCCACTCTCCGGGACAGCACCTACGAGCAGTACTTC. It is translated as CATLRDSTYEQYF. Together with reference TRBV7-8 and TRBJ2-7, the CDR3 gives the full variable domain: GAGVSQSPRYKVAKRGQDVALRCDPISGHVSLFWYQQALGQGPEFLTYFQNEAQLDKSGLPSDRFFAERPEGSVSTLKIQRTQQEDSAVYLCATLRDSTYEQYFGPGTRLTVT.

This clone was detected only a few times. V usage is TRBV10-3 and J usage is TRBJ2-7, with 12 bases matching TRBD2. With V trimmed by 10 bases and J by 5 bases, 6 bases remained unmatched. The CDR3 contains 13 residues. Germline V CDR1 and CDR2: ENHRY, SYGVKD. The CDR3 bases are TGTGCCACCAGACTAGCGGGGGCTCACGAGCAGTACTTC. This encodes CATRLAGAHEQYF.

This chain links TRBV27 with TRBJ2-3; 8 bases are shared with TRBD1. Per germline, CDR1 MNHEY and CDR2 SMNVEV (reference sequence). V shed 5 bases and J 6 bases; nucleotides not matched to a gene: 19. The CDR3 spans 18 residues. In nucleotides, the CDR3 is TGTGCCAGCAGTACTTTTCGTGAACGGGACAGGCCGGGGGATACGCAGTATTTT. Its translation: CASSTFRERDRPGDTQYF.

This clone was detected once. The chain recombines TRBV6-1 with TRBJ2-7, with 8 positions matching TRBD2. The CDR3 contains 15 residues. Germline V gene lookup returns CDR1 MNHNS and CDR2 SASEGT. Germline trimming cut 2 bases from V and 0 bases from J; bases unmatched to any gene: 3. CDR3 in amino acids: CASSELSGSSYEQYF. Written as DNA, the CDR3 is TGTGCCAGCAGTGAACTCAGCGGGAGCTCCTACGAGCAGTACTTC.

V gene TRBV12-5 combines with J gene TRBJ1-1; 8 positions agree with TRBD1. With 1 base clipped from V and 5 bases from J, the junction kept 0 bases outside the gene matches. Germline CDR1 and CDR2: LGHNT and FRNRAP. This CDR3 contains 13 residues. The CDR3 sequence is CASGLDRGTEAFF. The CDR3 DNA reads TGTGCTAGTGGTTTGGACAGGGGGACTGAAGCTTTCTTT.

The chain uses TRBV18 and TRBJ1-6; no clear D. The CDR3 is made up of 16 amino acids. The germline V gene encodes CDR1 KGHSH and CDR2 LQKENI. Trimming stripped 3 bases from V and 1 base from J, with 10 bases between. This chain's CDR3 is CASSPPGSSYNSPLHF. Here the CDR3 DNA reads TGTGCCAGCTCACCGCCCGGGAGTTCCTATAATTCACCCCTCCACTTT.

The chain links TRBV9 to TRBJ1-1, with 8 bases fitting TRBD1. The J segment lost 0 bases and the V segment lost 4 bases, leaving 5 bases of the junction unmatched. The CDR3 has 15 residues. Looked up from germline, CDR1 is SGDLS and CDR2 is YYNGEE. The DNA for the CDR3 is TGTGCCAGCAGCTCCCCAGGGGGCTTGAACACTGAAGCTTTCTTT. Translated: CASSSPGGLNTEAFF.

The V call is TRBV9, the J call TRBJ2-7, with 10 bases that match TRBD2. The CDR3 runs to 16 residues. Germline values: CDR1 SGDLS, CDR2 YYNGEE. The junction had 7 bases not matched to a gene; V was cut back by 4 bases and J by 0 bases. CDR3 sequence: CASSPTSGAASYEQYF. The DNA of the CDR3 is TGTGCCAGCAGCCCCACTAGCGGGGCGGCCTCCTACGAGCAGTACTTC.